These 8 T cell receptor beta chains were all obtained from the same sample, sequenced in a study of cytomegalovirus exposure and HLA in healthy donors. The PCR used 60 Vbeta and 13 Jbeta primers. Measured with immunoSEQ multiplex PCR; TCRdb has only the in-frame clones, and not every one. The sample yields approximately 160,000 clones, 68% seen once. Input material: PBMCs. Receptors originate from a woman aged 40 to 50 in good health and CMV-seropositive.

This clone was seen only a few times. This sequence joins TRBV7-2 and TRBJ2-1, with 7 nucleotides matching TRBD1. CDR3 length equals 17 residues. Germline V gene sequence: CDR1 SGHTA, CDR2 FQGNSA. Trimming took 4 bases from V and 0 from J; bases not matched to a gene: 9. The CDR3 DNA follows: TGTGCCAGCAGCTCAATGGGACAGCCTAGCTCCTACAATGAGCAGTTCTTC. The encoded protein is CASSSMGQPSSYNEQFF.

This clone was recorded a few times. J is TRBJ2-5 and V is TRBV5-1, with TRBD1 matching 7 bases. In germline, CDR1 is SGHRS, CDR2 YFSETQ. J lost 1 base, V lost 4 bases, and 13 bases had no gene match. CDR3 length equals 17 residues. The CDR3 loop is CASSGSSGTAIQETQYF. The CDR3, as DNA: TGCGCCAGCAGCGGATCCTCTGGGACAGCGATCCAAGAGACCCAGTACTTC.

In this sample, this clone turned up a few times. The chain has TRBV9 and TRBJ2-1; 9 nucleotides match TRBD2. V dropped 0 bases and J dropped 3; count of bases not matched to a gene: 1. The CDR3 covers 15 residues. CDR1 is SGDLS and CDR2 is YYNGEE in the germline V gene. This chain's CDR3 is CASSVGTSDYNEQFF. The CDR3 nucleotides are TGTGCCAGCAGCGTAGGGACTAGCGACTACAATGAGCAGTTCTTC.

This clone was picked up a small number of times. CDR3 sequence reads: CASSLDSLSYEQYF. The CDR3 bases are TGCGCCAGCAGCTTAGACAGTCTATCCTACGAGCAGTACTTC. The chain recombines TRBV5-1 with TRBJ2-7; perhaps TRBD1 as D (5 bases). Per germline, CDR1 SGHRS and CDR2 YFSETQ. The CDR3 length is 14 residues. V was trimmed by 2 bases and J by 1 base, leaving 10 bases between them.

The CDR3 DNA sequence: TGTGCCAGCACTAGGGGGGGGAGGGAGAAAGCTTTCTTT. Its protein product is CASTRGGREKAFF. The chain couples TRBV27 to TRBJ1-1; D is possibly TRBD1 (6 bases). Germline CDR1 MNHEY, CDR2 SMNVEV (reference sequence). The V and J ends lost 7 bases and 9 bases respectively, with 18 bases between them. This CDR3 has 13 amino acids.

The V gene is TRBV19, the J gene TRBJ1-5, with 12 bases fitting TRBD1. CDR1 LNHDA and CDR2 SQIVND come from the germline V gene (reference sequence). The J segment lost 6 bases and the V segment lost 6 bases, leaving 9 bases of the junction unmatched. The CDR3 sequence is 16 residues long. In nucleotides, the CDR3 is TGTGCCAGTAGGATCCGGGACAGGGGGCAGAGTCAGCCCCAGCATTTT. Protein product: CASRIRDRGQSQPQHF.

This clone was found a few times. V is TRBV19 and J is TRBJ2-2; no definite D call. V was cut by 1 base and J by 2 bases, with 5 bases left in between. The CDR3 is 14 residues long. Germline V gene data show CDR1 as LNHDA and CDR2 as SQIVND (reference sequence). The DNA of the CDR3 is TGTGCCAGTAGTATAGTACTTAACACCGGGGAGCTGTTTTTT. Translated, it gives CASSIVLNTGELFF.

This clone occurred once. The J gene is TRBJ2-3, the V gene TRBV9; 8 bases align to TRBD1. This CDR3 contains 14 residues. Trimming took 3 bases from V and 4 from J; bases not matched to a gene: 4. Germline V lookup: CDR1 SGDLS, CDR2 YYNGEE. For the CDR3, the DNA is TGTGCCAGCAGCGCCGGACAGGGTTCAGATACGCAGTATTTT. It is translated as CASSAGQGSDTQYF. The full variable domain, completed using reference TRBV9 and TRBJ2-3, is DSGVTQTPKHLITATGQRVTLRCSPRSGDLSVYWYQQSLDQGLQFLIQYYNGEERAKGNILERFSAQQFPDLHSELNLSSLELGDSALYFCASSAGQGSDTQYFGPGTRLTVL.